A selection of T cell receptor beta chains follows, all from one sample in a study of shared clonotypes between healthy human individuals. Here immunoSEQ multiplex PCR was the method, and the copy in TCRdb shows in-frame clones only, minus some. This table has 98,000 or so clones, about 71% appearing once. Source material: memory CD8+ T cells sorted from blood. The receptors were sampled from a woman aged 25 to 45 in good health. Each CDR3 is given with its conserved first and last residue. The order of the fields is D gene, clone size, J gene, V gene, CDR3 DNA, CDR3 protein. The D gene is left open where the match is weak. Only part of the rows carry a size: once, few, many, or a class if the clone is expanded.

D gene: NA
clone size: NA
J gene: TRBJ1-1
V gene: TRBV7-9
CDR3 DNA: TGTGCCAGCAGCTGGTTCGGGACGAGATACACTGAAGCTTTCTTT
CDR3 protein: CASSWFGTRYTEAFF

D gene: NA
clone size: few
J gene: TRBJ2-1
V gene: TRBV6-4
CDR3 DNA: TGTGCCAGCAGTGACTCTGGAATAGGGGGAAATGAGCAGTTCTTC
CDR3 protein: CASSDSGIGGNEQFF

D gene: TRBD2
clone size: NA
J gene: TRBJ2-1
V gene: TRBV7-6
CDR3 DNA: TGTGCCAGCAGACCCGGGACTAGCGGGTGGCTATCCTACAATGAGCAGTTCTTC
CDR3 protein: CASRPGTSGWLSYNEQFF

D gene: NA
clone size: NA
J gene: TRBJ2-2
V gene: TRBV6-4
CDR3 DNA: TGTGCCAGCAGTGCGGGAGACACCGGGGAGCTGTTTTTT
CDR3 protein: CASSAGDTGELFF

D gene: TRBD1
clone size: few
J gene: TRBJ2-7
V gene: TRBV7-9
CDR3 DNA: TGTGCCAGCAGCTTATTAGGGACAGGGGGCTCCTACGAGCAGTACTTC
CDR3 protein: CASSLLGTGGSYEQYF

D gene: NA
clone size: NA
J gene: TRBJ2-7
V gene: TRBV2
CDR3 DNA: TGTGCCAGCAGCGGACTGCTACTAGAGAACTACGAGCAGTACTTC
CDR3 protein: CASSGLLLENYEQYF

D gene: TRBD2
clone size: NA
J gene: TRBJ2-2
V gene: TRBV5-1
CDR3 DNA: TGCGCCAGCAGCTTGGATGAGACTAGCGGGAGTAGCGGGGAGCTGTTTTTT
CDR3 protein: CASSLDETSGSSGELFF

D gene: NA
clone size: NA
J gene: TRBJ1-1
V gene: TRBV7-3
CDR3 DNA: TGTGCCAGCAGCTTCGGGGCTGACACTGAAGCTTTCTTT
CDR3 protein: CASSFGADTEAFF

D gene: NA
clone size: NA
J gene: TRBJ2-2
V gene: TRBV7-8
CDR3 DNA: TGTGCCAGCAGCAATCGACAGGATAACACCGGGGAGCTGTTTTTT
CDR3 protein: CASSNRQDNTGELFF

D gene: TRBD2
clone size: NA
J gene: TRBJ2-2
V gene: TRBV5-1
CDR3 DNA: TGCGCCAGCAGCTTGGGAGCTAGCGGGACGAACACCGGGGAGCTGTTTTTT
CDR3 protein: CASSLGASGTNTGELFF

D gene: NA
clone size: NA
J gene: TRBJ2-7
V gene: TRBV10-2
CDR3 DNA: TGCGCCACCGCACTCCTAGGCGCTCTGACCTACGAGCAGTACTTC
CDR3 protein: CATALLGALTYEQYF

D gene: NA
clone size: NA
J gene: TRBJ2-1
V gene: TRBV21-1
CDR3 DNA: TGTGCCAGCAGTCTCCTTACTTGGTTTGGTGAGCAGTTCTTC
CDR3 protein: CASSLLTWFGEQFF

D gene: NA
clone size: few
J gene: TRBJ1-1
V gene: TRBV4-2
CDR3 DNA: TGTGCCAGCAGCCAAGAACTCTTAACAGATATGAACACTGAAGCTTTCTTT
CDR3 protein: CASSQELLTDMNTEAFF

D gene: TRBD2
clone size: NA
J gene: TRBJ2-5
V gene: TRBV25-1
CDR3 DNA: TGTGCCAGCAGATCTAGCGGGAAAGAGACCCAGTACTTC
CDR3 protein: CASRSSGKETQYF

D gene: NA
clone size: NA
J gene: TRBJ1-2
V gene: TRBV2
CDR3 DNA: TGTGCCAGCAGGAGCCTGGGAGAGGTCGACTACACCTTC
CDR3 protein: CASRSLGEVDYTF

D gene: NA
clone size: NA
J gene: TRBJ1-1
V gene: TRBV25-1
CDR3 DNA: TGTGCCAGCAGTGAGGTTGGAAACACTGAAGCTTTCTTT
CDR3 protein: CASSEVGNTEAFF

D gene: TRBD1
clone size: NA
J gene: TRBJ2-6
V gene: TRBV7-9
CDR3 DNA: TGTGCCAGCAGTCTAGGACGGGACAGGGCTGGGGCCAACGTCCTGACTTTC
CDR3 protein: CASSLGRDRAGANVLTF

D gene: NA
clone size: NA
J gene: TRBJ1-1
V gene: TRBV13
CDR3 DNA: TGTGCCAGCAGCGAAGACTGGGGGGGAGAGGTGGCGAACACTGAAGCTTTCTTT
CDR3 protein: CASSEDWGGEVANTEAFF

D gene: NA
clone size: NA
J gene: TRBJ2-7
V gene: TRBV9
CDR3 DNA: TGTGCCAGCAGCGTAGACGGCTACGAGCAGTACTTC
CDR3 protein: CASSVDGYEQYF

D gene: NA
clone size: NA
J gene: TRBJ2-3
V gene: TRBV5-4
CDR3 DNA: TGTGCCAGCAGTCCCGGGACCCCAGATACGCAGTATTTT
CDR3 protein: CASSPGTPDTQYF

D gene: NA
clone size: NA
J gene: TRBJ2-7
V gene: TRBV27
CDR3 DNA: TGTGCCAGCAGTTTATCCCCGACGAGCTACGAGCAGTACTTC
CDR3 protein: CASSLSPTSYEQYF

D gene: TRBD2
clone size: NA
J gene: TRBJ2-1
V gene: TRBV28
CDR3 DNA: TGTGCCAGCAGTTTACTAGCGGGAGGGAACAATGAGCAGTTCTTC
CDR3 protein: CASSLLAGGNNEQFF

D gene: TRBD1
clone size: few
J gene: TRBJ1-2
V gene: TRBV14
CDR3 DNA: TGTGCCAGCAGCCGGGACAGGGGAGTTCCTGGCTACACCTTC
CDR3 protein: CASSRDRGVPGYTF

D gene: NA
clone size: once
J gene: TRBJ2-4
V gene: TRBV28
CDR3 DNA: TGTGCCAGCAGCTATTCCGCTCCAGCGCCTAAAAACATTCAGTACTTC
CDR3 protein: CASSYSAPAPKNIQYF

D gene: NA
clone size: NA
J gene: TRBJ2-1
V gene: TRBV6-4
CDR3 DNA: TGTGCCAGCAGTCGCCGGGGCAATAACAATGAGCAGTTCTTC
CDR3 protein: CASSRRGNNNEQFF

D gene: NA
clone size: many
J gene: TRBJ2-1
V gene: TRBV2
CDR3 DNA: TGTGCCAGCAGCGTCTGGCGGGCCTCCTACAATGAGCAGTTCTTC
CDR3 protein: CASSVWRASYNEQFF

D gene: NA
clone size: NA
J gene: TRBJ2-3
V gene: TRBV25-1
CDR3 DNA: TGTGCCAGCAGTGCAAGCACAGGGTTAGATACGCAGTATTTT
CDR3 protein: CASSASTGLDTQYF

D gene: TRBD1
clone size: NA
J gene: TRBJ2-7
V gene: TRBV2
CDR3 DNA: TGTGCCAGCAGGAGACAGGGCACCTACGAGCAGTACTTC
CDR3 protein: CASRRQGTYEQYF

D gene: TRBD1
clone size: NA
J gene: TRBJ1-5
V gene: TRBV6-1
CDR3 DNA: TGTGCCAGCAGTGAGTACAGGGGGCCCGCTCAGCCCCAGCATTTT
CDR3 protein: CASSEYRGPAQPQHF

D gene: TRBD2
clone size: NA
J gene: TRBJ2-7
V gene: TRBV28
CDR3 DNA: TGTGCCAGTGGGACTAGCGAGAGCTCCTACGAGCAGTACTTC
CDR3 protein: CASGTSESSYEQYF

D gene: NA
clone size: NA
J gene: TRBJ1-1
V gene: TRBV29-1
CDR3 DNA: TGCAGCGACGCTGAAGCTTTCTTT
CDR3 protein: CSDAEAFF

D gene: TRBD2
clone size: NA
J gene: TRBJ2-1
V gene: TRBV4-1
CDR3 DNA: TGCGCCAGCAGCCTCCCCGGGACTAGCGGGAACAATGAGCAGTTCTTC
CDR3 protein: CASSLPGTSGNNEQFF

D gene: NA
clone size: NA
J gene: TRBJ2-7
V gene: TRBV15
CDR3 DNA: TGTGCCACCAGCAGGTTCCGGGACGGACCCTACGAGCAGTACTTC
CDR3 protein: CATSRFRDGPYEQYF

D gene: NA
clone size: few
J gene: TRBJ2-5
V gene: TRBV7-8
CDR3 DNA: TGTGCCAGCAGCTTAGGCCAGGCCGGGACCCAGTACTTC
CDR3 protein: CASSLGQAGTQYF